The clone carrying this TCR beta chain was found many times. Its specificity is unknown. This sample was included in a study of naive and memory T cell subsets. Study observations and caveats: From naive to CM, EM and EMRA, diversity decreased and Gini increased. Between naive and memory subsets, TCR abundance power law exponents differed.

Both TRBC1 and TRBC2 were covered by a beta constant-region primer of two equimolar oligonucleotides. A 12-nucleotide UMI and the SP2 primer were added to the cDNA 3' end by oligonucleotide ligation. From the UMI-ligation and nested PCR reads, TCRdb called clonotypes with MiXCR, one entry per CDR3 protein. The profile shows some 87,000 distinct CDR3 sequences, approximately 6.5% of them singletons. The CDR3 spans 14 residues. With V trimmed by 2 bases and J by 6 bases, 4 bases remained unmatched. Germline values: CDR1 MNHNY, CDR2 SVGAGI (reference sequence). The TCR was taken from a human donor in good health. The chain combines TRBV6-6 with TRBJ1-1; the match to TRBD1 covers 9 bases. Sequenced: central memory CD4+ T cells from blood. The CDR3 loop reads CASSYGTGYPEAFF. DNA for the CDR3: TGTGCCAGCAGTTACGGGACAGGGTATCCTGAAGCTTTCTTT.